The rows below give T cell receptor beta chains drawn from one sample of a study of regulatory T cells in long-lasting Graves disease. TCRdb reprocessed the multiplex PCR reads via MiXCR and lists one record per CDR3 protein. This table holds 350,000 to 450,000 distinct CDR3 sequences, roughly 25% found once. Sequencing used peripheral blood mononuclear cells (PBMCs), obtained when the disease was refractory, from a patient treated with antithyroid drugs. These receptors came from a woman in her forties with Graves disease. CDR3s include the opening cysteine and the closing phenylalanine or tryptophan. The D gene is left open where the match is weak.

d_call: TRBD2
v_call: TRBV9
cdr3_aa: CASSATGTSYTEQFF

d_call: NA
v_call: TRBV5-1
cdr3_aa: CASSKDSSNEKLFF

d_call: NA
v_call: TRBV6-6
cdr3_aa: CASSYSFWENGYQETQYF

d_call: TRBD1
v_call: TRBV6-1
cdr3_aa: CASRRQGGGEKLFF

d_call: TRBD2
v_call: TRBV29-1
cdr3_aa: CSVTGLAGGPPQETQYF

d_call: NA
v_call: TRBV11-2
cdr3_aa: CASSSGLVTEAFF

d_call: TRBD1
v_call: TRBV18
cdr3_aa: CANSFTQGQGEGYTF

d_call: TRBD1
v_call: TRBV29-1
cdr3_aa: CSVGPGQGANSEAFF

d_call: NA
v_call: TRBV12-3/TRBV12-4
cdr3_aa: CASSSWFRGTPKDYGYTF

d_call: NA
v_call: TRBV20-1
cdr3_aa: CSAGEIINQPQHF

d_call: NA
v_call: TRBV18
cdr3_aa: CASSPGTVVSYEQYF

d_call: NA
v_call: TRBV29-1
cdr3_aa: CSVRWILGETQYF

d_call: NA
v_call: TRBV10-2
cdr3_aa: CASRTKGYNQPQHF

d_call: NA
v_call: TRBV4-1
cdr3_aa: CASSRDDYYEQYF

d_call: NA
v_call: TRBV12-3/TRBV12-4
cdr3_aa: CASRTDRSVDTQYF

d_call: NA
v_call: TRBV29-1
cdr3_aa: CSVVDRLGYEQYF

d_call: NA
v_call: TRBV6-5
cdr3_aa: CASSSYMTREVAFF

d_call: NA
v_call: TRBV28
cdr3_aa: CASSFHKSANYEQYF

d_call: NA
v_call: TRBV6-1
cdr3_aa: CALRNYEGRDTEAFF

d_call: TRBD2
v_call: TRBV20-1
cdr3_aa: CSALRLAGGGLSEQYF

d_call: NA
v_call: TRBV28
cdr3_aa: CASSFGDTGIGNQPQHF

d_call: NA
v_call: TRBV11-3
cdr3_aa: CASSLGTGVYTGELFF

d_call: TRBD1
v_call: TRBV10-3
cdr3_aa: CAISVLLPDRGGYEQYF

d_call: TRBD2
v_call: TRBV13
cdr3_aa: CASSFESSGSIHEQYF

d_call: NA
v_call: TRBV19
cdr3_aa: CASSEWQGSEKLFF

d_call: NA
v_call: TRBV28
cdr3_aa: CASSLVRRGHEQYF

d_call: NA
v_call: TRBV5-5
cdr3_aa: CASSVIADAYEQYF

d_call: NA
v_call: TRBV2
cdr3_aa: CASSHNSGQETQYF

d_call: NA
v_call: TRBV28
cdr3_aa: CASSSGVRDGYTF

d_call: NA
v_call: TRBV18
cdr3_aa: CASSPYRVDTEAFF

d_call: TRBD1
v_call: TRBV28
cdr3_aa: CASSIPGQTNTEAFF

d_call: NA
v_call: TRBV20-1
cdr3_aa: CSANQTPGVGNSPLHF

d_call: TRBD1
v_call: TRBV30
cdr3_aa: CAWNHRGRDEKLFF

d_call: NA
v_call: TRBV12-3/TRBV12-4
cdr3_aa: CASSLGGAHQPQHF

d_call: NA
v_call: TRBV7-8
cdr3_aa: CASSLGPEGNQPQHF

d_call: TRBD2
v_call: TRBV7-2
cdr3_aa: CASSLSVAGLYYNEQFF

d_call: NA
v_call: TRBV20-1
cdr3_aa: CSASTGTWEQYF

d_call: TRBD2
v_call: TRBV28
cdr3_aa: CASSLGGTYEQYF

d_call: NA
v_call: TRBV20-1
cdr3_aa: CSVQTVSYEQYF

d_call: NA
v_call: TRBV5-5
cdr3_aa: CASRGQVDTEAFF